This is a list of T cell receptor beta chains from one sample in a study of blood T cell repertoires in COVID-19. The table came from immunoSEQ multiplex PCR; TCRdb's copy has only in-frame clones and leaves some out. The data show around 13,000 clones, approximately 80% seen once. Specimen: peripheral blood. These receptors were obtained from a man in his forties with active or convalescent COVID-19. CDR3s leave out the opening cysteine and the closing phenylalanine or tryptophan. The order of the fields is V gene, J gene, clone size, CDR3 protein. The listing skips clone size in some rows; elsewhere it reads once, few, many or a size class.

TRBV27	TRBJ2-2	.	ASSWLATGELF
TRBV7-9	TRBJ2-1	.	ASSLTSSHNEQF
TRBV7-2	TRBJ1-1	.	ASSLDGRGRSEAF
TRBV23-1	TRBJ2-2	.	ASSQSPCGGGTGELF
TRBV20-1	TRBJ2-1	.	SASSGVYNEQF
TRBV19	TRBJ1-2	.	ASSRDRGGYT
TRBV7-2	TRBJ2-7	.	ASTIGGAYEQY
TRBV4-2	TRBJ1-6	.	ASSQVETANSPLH
TRBV5-1	TRBJ2-7	.	ASSPGLAVSYEQY
TRBV19	TRBJ1-6	.	ASSQTGLYNSPLH
TRBV10-3	TRBJ1-1	once	ATRDRDTEAF
TRBV18	TRBJ2-7	.	ASSPEGDSYEQY
TRBV11-3	TRBJ1-6	once	ASSPSGTGKKRYNSPLH
TRBV7-9	TRBJ2-5	.	ATRQDQETQY
TRBV7-9	TRBJ2-3	.	ASTLTGGGADTQY
TRBV5-1	TRBJ2-7	.	ASSLEGGPLDEQY
TRBV27	TRBJ1-5	.	ASSLWTGQPQH
TRBV28	TRBJ2-5	.	ASTSTGGGETQY
TRBV28	TRBJ2-7	once	ASSLMWVTDSYEQY
TRBV6-1	TRBJ2-3	.	ASSEGTGDTDTQY